This T cell receptor (beta chain) was sequenced during a study of blood T cell repertoires in COVID-19. TCRdb keeps only in-frame clones here, not all; method: immunoSEQ multiplex PCR. The data contain 250,000 or so clones, approximately 89% of them seen just once; the ten biggest clones take up approximately 8.2%. Trimming at V came to 8 bases and at J to 5 bases, leaving 10 bases not matched to a gene. CDR3 length: 14 amino acids. Germline CDR1 reads MDHEN; CDR2 reads SYDVKM. Sequencing was performed on peripheral blood. This chain uses TRBV28 with TRBJ1-2; 8 nucleotides line up with TRBD1. This receptor was obtained from a man aged 40-49 years with active or convalescent COVID-19. CDR3 residues: CASGGTGTQYGYTF. The CDR3 DNA sequence: TGTGCCAGCGGCGGGACAGGAACTCAATATGGCTACACCTTC.